This T cell receptor beta chain was obtained from a study of human T cells and chemical hapten exposure (dated by TCRdb to the early 2020s). A note on the overall study: The libraries were sequenced as a pool, and the TCR yield per sample differed mostly because of small variations in library volumes within the pool. In alopecia patients, the study followed how the peripheral blood TCR repertoire changed in vivo over primary and secondary sensitization to diphenylcyclopropenone (DPC), a hapten. Each blood RNA sample was used to sequence both TCR alpha and TCR beta chains. Overall results and qualifications from the work: DPC sensitization did not change how many TCRs were above 1 in 1000 frequency, and no evidence was found of alterations in global repertoire structure. Repeated subsampling changed both the strength of the expansion versus patch-test correlation and the threshold at which the correlation became significant.

Interpreted using the paper, the time point label stands for: healthy volunteer bleed at 6 weeks. Total RNA was extracted from unfractionated whole blood that had been collected in Tempus Blood RNA tubes. As TCR sequencing controls, roughly five healthy volunteers were used, with blood taken at day 0, 2 weeks and 6 weeks. Regarding this clonotype: There is no known antigen for this receptor. One base away there is no much larger clone; base qualities are not given.

The library was produced with RACE. Sequenced using a NextSeq 500. Library preparation attached unique molecular identifiers to individual cDNA molecules for quantitative, reproducible TCR counting. Concerning the study's data processing: Samples had a median of around 92,000 TCRs, with a range from roughly 23,224 to 700,000. The Decombinator software suite was used to annotate V, J and CDR3 in the TCR reads. For the PS versus PT1 abundance plots, all samples were subsampled to the same number of TCRs (28,000). Expanded TCRs were defined as absent before sensitization and observed at least eight times at the 2-week time point. The public reads were run again by TCRdb, first through fastp at Q25 and then through MiXCR, and only productive beta chains were kept. Every CDR3 protein is listed once, alongside the most common genes and DNA of its rows. These V and J calls originate from TCRdb's pipeline instead of the authors' own analysis. The table for this sample lists 65,000 to 95,000 distinct CDR3 sequences; 8.5% to 10% of them were counted only once. The ten largest clones take up around 1.7% of the sample.

The trim is 8 bases for V and 0 bases for J, with a gap of 11 bases between the germline ends. The CDR3 numbers 13 residues from cysteine through phenylalanine. Only the CDR3 DNA stays, 39 bases, in frame from base 1. In the germline V gene (reference sequence), CDR1 corresponds to GTSNPN and CDR2 to SVGIG. The sequenced sample consisted of whole blood. This clonotype was obtained from a female donor in good health. Some clones in this sample may be carry-over from other donors' samples. The sequence links TRBV30 to TRBJ2-4; TRBD1 could be the D gene, as 6 bases match. This receptor has the CDR3 CATDRQAKNIQYF. The DNA sequence is TGTGCCACGGACAGACAAGCCAAAAACATTCAGTACTTC. Supplemented by the reference TRBV30 and TRBJ2-4 proteins around the CDR3, the complete variable domain is SQTIHQWPATLVQPVGSPLSLECTVEGTSNPNLYWYRQAAGRGLQLLFYSVGIGQISSEVPQNLSASRPQDRQFILSSKKLLLSDSGFYLCATDRQAKNIQYFGAGTRLSVL.